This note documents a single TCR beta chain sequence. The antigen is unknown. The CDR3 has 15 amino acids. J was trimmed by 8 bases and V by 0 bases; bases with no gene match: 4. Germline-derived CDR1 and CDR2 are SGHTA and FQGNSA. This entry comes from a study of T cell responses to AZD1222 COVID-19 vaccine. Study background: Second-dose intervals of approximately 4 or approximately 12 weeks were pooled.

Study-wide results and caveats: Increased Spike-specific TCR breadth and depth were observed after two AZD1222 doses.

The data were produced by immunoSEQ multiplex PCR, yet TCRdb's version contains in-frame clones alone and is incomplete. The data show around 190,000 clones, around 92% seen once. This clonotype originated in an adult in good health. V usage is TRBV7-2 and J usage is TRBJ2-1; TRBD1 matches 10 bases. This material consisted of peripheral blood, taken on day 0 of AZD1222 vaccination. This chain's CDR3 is CASSLALGQGDEQFF. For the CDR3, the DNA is TGTGCCAGCAGCTTAGCCCTTGGACAGGGGGATGAGCAGTTCTTC.